Listed here is a single TCR beta chain. The target of this receptor is not known. No base-level quality is on record; no much larger clone is a single base apart. At diagnosis, tumor, uninvolved tumor-adjacent lung and peripheral blood were collected and then preserved as a mix of FFPE and fresh-frozen material. For TCR repertoire profiling, blood samples were analyzed in the form of peripheral blood mononuclear cells. TCR beta CDR3 regions were sequenced from DNA using the immunoSEQ Assay. Per the source publication's procedure: To compute T cell density, TCR beta template counts were normalized to usable DNA, which was estimated by amplifying housekeeping genes. Richness was estimated using the preseqR package, with extrapolation to 400,000 templates for PBMC samples and to 120,000 templates for tissue samples. Clonality was defined as one minus Pielou's evenness. Tissue-enriched TCRs were identified by differential abundance testing using productive amino-acid clonotypes, minimum total count 5 and alpha 0.1. The Jaccard Index and the Morisita Overlap Index were used to quantify repertoire overlap between compartments. GLIPH grouped TCR beta CDR3s together with public tetramer-defined viral CDR3s, and a viral motif had to include at least three viral sequences and also show V-gene enrichment. Held by TCRdb, this immuneACCESS table contains in-frame sequences only and omits some clones. Under half of the omission traces to an unresolved V gene where checked; the cause of the rest is unknown. Clone size and V and J calls were adopted from that table, with D and trimming inferred from the DNA. This sample gives approximately 140,000 clones in total; around 90% of them show up just once. Around 1.7% of the sample lies in the top ten.

The data originate from a study of T cells in localized non-small cell lung cancer (dated by TCRdb to the early 2020s). About the full investigation: The study examined T cell repertoires in under 300 patients with early-stage NSCLC and compared tumors with uninvolved tumor-adjacent lungs. A mean age of approximately 70 years was recorded for the NSCLC patients, of whom under 150 were male and over 100 were female. The cohort comprised roughly 230 treatment-naïve NSCLC patients with resected, localized lung tumors. Here is what the overall study found, with its caveats: Because multi-region tumor sequencing was not done, intratumor heterogeneity could not be ruled out. Uninvolved tumor-adjacent lung showed the highest T cell clonality, higher than tumor, which suggests more focused antigenic responses in the uninvolved tumor-adjacent lung. Since the design was exploratory, TCR variables were selected using unadjusted p-values with no false-discovery rate correction. Longer overall survival was associated with higher T cell density in blood, whereas shorter survival was associated with higher clonality in adjacent lung. Of the top 100 tumor clones, a median of roughly 56 were detected in paired uninvolved adjacent lung; about 26 were also among that lung's top 100.

Per the germline V gene, SGHDT is the CDR1 and YYEEEE is the CDR2. The CDR3 goes from the cysteine to the phenylalanine over 15 residues. Only the CDR3 part of the read is kept: 45 bases, read in frame from the first base. V was cut back by 0 bases and J by 8 bases, leaving a gap of 14 bases between them. The TCR comes from an older female donor with stage I lung adenocarcinoma. The chain uses TRBV5-6 and TRBJ1-4; matching of 5 bases hints at TRBD1 as the D gene. Specimen: peripheral blood, collected before any cancer treatment. The CDR3 here reads CASSLVGRQPEKLFF. At the DNA level, the sequence is TGTGCCAGCAGCTTGGTGGGACGCCAGCCAGAAAAACTGTTTTTT. The variable domain in full, with residues beyond the CDR3 obtained from the reference TRBV5-6 and TRBJ1-4 genes, is DAGVTQSPTHLIKTRGQQVTLRCSPKSGHDTVSWYQQALGQGPQFIFQYYEEEERQRGNFPDRFSGHQFPNYSSELNVNALLLGDSALYLCASSLVGRQPEKLFFGSGTQLSVL.